One and the same sample provided the 20 T cell receptor beta chains below, sequenced in a study of blood T cells in healthy people across ages. A second PCR, run for about 6 to 11 cycles, used a sample-barcoded 5' primer plus a J-beta primer mix. TCRdb re-analysed the 5' RACE reads in MiXCR, keeping a single row per CDR3 protein. The table lists hundreds of thousands of distinct CDR3 sequences, more than 40% of them singletons, with 25% to 35% in the top ten. The specimen sequenced was blood. Receptors originate from a woman aged 60-75 years in good health.

V gene TRBV7-2 combines with J gene TRBJ2-5; possibly TRBD1 or TRBD2 for D (5 bases each). Germline CDR1 reads SGHTA; CDR2 reads FQGNSA. Trimming stripped 4 bases from V and 5 bases from J, with 14 bases between. There are 14 residues in the CDR3. As DNA, the CDR3 is TGTGCCAGCAGCTGGCGGCCTGAGGGGGAGACCCAGTACTTC. Residues: CASSWRPEGETQYF.

The chain recombines TRBV20-1 with TRBJ2-5; perhaps D is TRBD1 or TRBD2 (6 bases each). TRBJ2-7 matches the DNA end more closely, so the J call is doubtful. The germline CDR1 and CDR2 sequences are DFQATT and SNEGSKA (reference sequence). CDR3 size: 14 residues. CDR3: CSAGGRDTHYEQYF. As DNA, the CDR3 is TGCAGTGCTGGGGGGCGGGACACACACTACGAGCAGTACTTC.

V gene TRBV29-1 combines with J gene TRBJ2-7, with D possibly being TRBD1 or TRBD2 (6 bases each). Germline V lookup: CDR1 SQVTM, CDR2 ANQGSEA. Trimming left V 4 bases short and J 6 bases short, with 25 bases between. The CDR3 covers 16 residues. CDR3 loop: CSVVLGGRGPSSEQYF. CDR3 DNA: TGCAGCGTTGTCCTAGGGGGGCGAGGCCCGTCTTCCGAGCAGTACTTC.

This clonotype was observed a few times. The chain uses TRBV12-3 or TRBV12-4 and TRBJ2-2; TRBD1 might be the D (6 bases). Between the trimmed V and J ends, which lost 5 bases and 7 bases, there was a span of 8 bases. This CDR3 comprises 12 residues. In DNA form, the CDR3 reads TGTGCCAGCAGTGTGGACAGCGGGGAGCTGTTTTTT. It codes for CASSVDSGELFF.

This clonotype has a handful of counts. The V gene is TRBV20-1, the J gene TRBJ1-4, with D uncertain. The CDR3 spans 15 residues. Between the trimmed V and J ends, which lost 0 bases and 4 bases, there was a span of 12 bases. Germline CDR1 reads DFQATT; CDR2 reads SNEGSKA (reference sequence). The CDR3, as DNA: TGCAGTGCTAGAGATAGGCCCCGTAATAATGAAAAACTGTTTTTT. Its protein product is CSARDRPRNNEKLFF.

CDR3 DNA sequence: TGTGCCATCAGGGGGACAGGGGCGCGGGTCTATGGCTACACCTTC. It yields the protein CAIRGTGARVYGYTF. V is TRBV10-3 and J is TRBJ1-2; TRBD1 agrees at 10 bases. V lost 6 bases and J lost 4; bases outside the gene matches: 8. Looked up from germline, CDR1 is ENHRY and CDR2 is SYGVKD. The CDR3 spans 15 residues.

This clonotype was detected only a few times. This chain connects TRBV11-2 to TRBJ2-7; 7 positions match TRBD1. The V gene end was trimmed by 6 bases and the J gene end by 2 bases; junction bases not matched to a gene: 10. The CDR3 contains 15 residues. The germline CDR1 and CDR2 sequences are SGHAT and FQNNGV. CDR3 loop: CASRKTGTATYEQYF. The DNA of the CDR3 is TGTGCCAGCAGAAAGACCGGGACAGCCACCTACGAGCAGTACTTC.

The V and J genes are TRBV4-1 and TRBJ2-3, with 11 bases lining up with TRBD2. The CDR3 covers 19 residues. CDR1 and CDR2 from the germline V gene are MGHRA and YSYEKL. J lost 2 bases, V lost 0 bases, and 10 bases had no gene match. CDR3 region: CASSQEGVAGGPSTDTQYF. CDR3 DNA: TGCGCCAGCAGCCAAGAGGGAGTAGCGGGAGGGCCTTCCACAGATACGCAGTATTTT.

V gene TRBV5-1 combines with J gene TRBJ2-7, with 10 bases lining up with TRBD1. This CDR3 region has 14 residues. Unmatched junction bases numbered 4, after V lost 5 bases and J lost 2 bases. The germline CDR1 and CDR2 sequences are SGHRS and YFSETQ. The CDR3 bases are TGCGCCAGCAGACAAGGGACAGGGGCCTACGAGCAGTACTTC. Translating gives CASRQGTGAYEQYF.

Notes on this clonotype: One end of the junction is discordant with germline, which a read error may explain. This chain links TRBV5-1 with TRBJ1-2; D remains ambiguous. Germline V gene lookup returns CDR1 SGHRS and CDR2 YFSETQ. The CDR3 covers 12 residues. The DNA for the CDR3 is TGTGCCAGCAGCCCCAATTCCTATGGCTACACCTTC. Amino acids: CASSPNSYGYTF.

The V and J genes are TRBV12-3 or TRBV12-4 and TRBJ2-1; 10 bases agree with TRBD2. J gave up 2 bases and V 7 bases, and 2 bases lay outside the gene matches. There are 14 residues in the CDR3. CDR3 DNA sequence: TGTGCCAGCATGGGGACTAGCGCCTACAATGAGCAGTTCTTC. Protein product: CASMGTSAYNEQFF.

A remark on this clonotype: An end of the junction does not agree with germline; a read error may underlie this. V is TRBV4-3 and J is TRBJ2-1, with D unclear. Germline V gives CDR1 LGHNA, CDR2 YSLEER. CDR3 length equals 15 residues. Here the CDR3 reads CASGQGIWPYNEQFF. The DNA of the CDR3 is TGCGCCAGCGGCCAAGGGATTTGGCCCTACAATGAGCAGTTCTTC.

V usage is TRBV7-2 and J usage is TRBJ2-3, with D unresolved. V dropped 5 bases and J dropped 0 bases, with 6 bases sitting between them. This CDR3 contains 13 residues. CDR1 and CDR2 (germline): SGHTA, FQGNSA. CDR3 DNA sequence: TGTGCCAGCAGCGGCCTTAGCACAGATACGCAGTATTTT. Its protein is CASSGLSTDTQYF.

There are a few counts of this clonotype. The chain joins TRBV5-1 to TRBJ2-6, with a weak D call TRBD1 (6 bases). CDR3 length equals 16 residues. V lost 1 base to trimming and J lost 3 bases, with 11 bases between them. The germline V gene encodes CDR1 SGHRS and CDR2 YFSETQ. CDR3 in amino acids: CASSLFRRGGANVLTF. The CDR3 DNA reads TGCGCCAGCAGCTTGTTTCGCAGGGGTGGGGCCAACGTCCTGACTTTC.

This chain uses TRBV2 with TRBJ2-6; 7 bases are shared with TRBD1. The CDR3 extends over 18 amino acids. With 7 bases clipped from V and 0 bases from J, the junction kept 12 bases outside the gene matches. The germline V gene has CDR1 SNHLY and CDR2 FYNNEI. CDR3 bases: TGTGCCAGCAAATTTATGGGACAGTTTATCTCTGGGGCCAACGTCCTGACTTTC. It translates to CASKFMGQFISGANVLTF.

The chain joins TRBV4-3 to TRBJ2-7; no reliable D call. The germline gives CDR1 LGHNA, CDR2 YSLEER. V lost 4 bases and J lost 0, with 13 bases in between. The CDR3 is 15 residues long. The CDR3 sequence: CASSPGVQVSYEQYF. The CDR3 bases are TGCGCCAGCAGCCCTGGGGTTCAGGTCTCCTACGAGCAGTACTTC.

This clonotype was detected a few times. The chain carries TRBV7-3 and TRBJ2-3; D gene unclear. Trimming shortened V by 1 base and J by 4 bases, and 6 bases separated the two germline ends. Germline CDR1 and CDR2: SGHTA and FQGTGA. This CDR3 has 13 residues. The CDR3 loop reads CASSLSRSDTQYF. The CDR3 nucleotides read TGTGCCAGCAGCTTAAGTCGGTCAGATACGCAGTATTTT.

The V call is TRBV5-1, the J call TRBJ2-4; 11 bases are shared with TRBD1. The J call is in doubt because the DNA end fits TRBJ2-7 better. The germline CDR1 and CDR2 sequences are SGHRS and YFSETQ. This CDR3 has 15 amino acids. CDR3 protein: CASSSQGTGGYEQYF. The CDR3 DNA sequence: TGCGCCAGCAGCTCGCAGGGGACAGGGGGCTACGAGCAGTACTTC.

This chain connects TRBV20-1 to TRBJ2-5, with TRBD2 as a possible D gene (6 bases). CDR3 length: 15 amino acids. V gave up 6 bases and J gave up 11 bases, with 28 bases separating them. CDR1 DFQATT and CDR2 SNEGSKA come from the germline V gene (reference sequence). For the CDR3, the DNA is TGCAGTGCACAAATTCCGGGACTCATTTTCGATGAGCAGTACTTC. Encoded protein: CSAQIPGLIFDEQYF.

On this clonotype itself: Compared with germline, one end of the junction differs, possibly owing to a read error. V is TRBV20-1 and J is TRBJ2-7; 9 nucleotides line up with TRBD1. The end of the DNA aligns better with TRBJ2-5, so the J call may be wrong. CDR1 DFQATT and CDR2 SNEGSKA come from the germline V gene (reference sequence). The CDR3 sequence is 15 residues long. The CDR3 loop is CSAGDLDRGGETQYF. The CDR3, as DNA: TGCAGTGCTGGAGATTTGGACAGGGGAGGAGAGACCCAGTACTTC.